The next 2 T cell receptor beta chains were all read from a single sample in a study of OX40 agonist ivuxolimab in advanced cancers. Sequencing was performed with immunoSEQ multiplex PCR; in TCRdb, only in-frame clones are kept and a portion is missing. The profile shows tens of thousands of clones, 85% to 90% of them singletons. The sample consisted of CD4+ or CD8+ T cells sorted from blood, taken in a trial of the OX40 agonist ivuxolimab. The receptor set was obtained from an adult with an advanced solid tumor such as melanoma, head and neck, liver or kidney cancer.

The chain couples TRBV13 to TRBJ1-2; D may be TRBD1 (6 bases). Germline CDR1 is PRHDT and CDR2 is FYEKMQ (reference sequence). This CDR3 contains 14 residues. V was clipped by 5 bases and J by 4 bases, with 14 bases between them. The CDR3 protein is CASSPTGTTYGYTF. The DNA of the CDR3 is TGTGCCAGCAGCCCGACAGGCACAACCTATGGCTACACCTTC.

This chain uses TRBV7-2 with TRBJ1-1, with a tentative D call TRBD1 (6 bases). The germline V gene has CDR1 SGHTA and CDR2 FQGNSA. Trimming stripped 4 bases from V and 2 bases from J, with 8 bases between. CDR3 length: 13 residues. CDR3 nucleotide sequence: TGTGCCAGCAGCTCGGGACATAACACTGAAGCTTTCTTT. Translated: CASSSGHNTEAFF.